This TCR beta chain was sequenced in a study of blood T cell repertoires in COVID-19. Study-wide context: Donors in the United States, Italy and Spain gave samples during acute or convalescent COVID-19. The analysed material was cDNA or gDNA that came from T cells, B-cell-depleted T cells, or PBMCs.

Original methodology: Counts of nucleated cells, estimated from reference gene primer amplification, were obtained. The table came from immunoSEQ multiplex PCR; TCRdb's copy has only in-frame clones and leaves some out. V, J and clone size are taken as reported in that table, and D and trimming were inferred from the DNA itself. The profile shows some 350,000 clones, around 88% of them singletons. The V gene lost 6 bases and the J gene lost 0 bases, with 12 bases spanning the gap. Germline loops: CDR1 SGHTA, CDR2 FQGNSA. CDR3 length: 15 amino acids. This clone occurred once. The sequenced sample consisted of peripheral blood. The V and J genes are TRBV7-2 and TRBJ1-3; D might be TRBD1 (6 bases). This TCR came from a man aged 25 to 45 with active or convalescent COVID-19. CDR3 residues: CASSRTVISGNTIYF. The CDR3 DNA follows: TGTGCCAGCAGTAGGACAGTCATCTCTGGAAACACCATATATTTT.